This T cell receptor (beta chain) is from a study of T cell changes during pregnancy in multiple sclerosis (dated by TCRdb to about 2019). Some background on the complete study: In women with multiple sclerosis, the researchers looked at how the T cell repertoire shifted as pregnancy progressed.

CDR1 SEHNR and CDR2 FQNEAQ are derived from the germline V gene (reference sequence). Between the V and J ends, shortened by 1 base and 3 bases respectively, the junction contains 7 bases. Measured from the cysteine to the phenylalanine, the CDR3 is 14 residues long. CDR3 DNA only is kept here, 42 bases in frame from base 1. About this clone itself: Its antigen has not been determined. No qualities accompany the bases; no much larger clone lies one base away.

Libraries came from the immunoSEQ multiplex PCR assay. The source is immuneACCESS, and TCRdb retained only in-frame sequences with V and J called. Part of the clones is not carried over; for the studies checked, unresolved V genes explain less than half of this, and the remainder is unexplained. For this sample the table gives approximately 92,000 clones, of which roughly nine tenths were detected only once. The leading ten clones occupy 1.5% to 1.7% of the sample. The sample consisted of peripheral blood, taken in the first trimester of pregnancy. The receptor comes from a female donor with multiple sclerosis, enrolled in a pregnancy study. The chain is made from TRBV7-9 and TRBJ2-1; the D gene remains uncertain. The DNA is TGTGCCAGCAGCTTAGGGTCCTACTACAATGAGCAGTTCTTC. Translated, it reads CASSLGSYYNEQFF.